The 12 T cell receptor beta chains in this list originate from one sample, sequenced in a study of blood T cells in healthy people across ages. Combining a sample-barcoded 5' primer with a J-beta primer mix, a second PCR ran for about 6 to 11 cycles. TCRdb reprocessed the 5' RACE reads with MiXCR, giving one entry per CDR3 protein. The table lists 800,000 to 950,000 distinct CDR3 sequences, almost 30% of them singletons. This same sample was also part of a study on T cells of mothers and their children.

Sequencing was carried out using blood. The receptors were sampled from a woman in her thirties or forties in good health.

Many counts were recorded for this clonotype. The chain employs TRBV20-1 and TRBJ1-4; 10 bases are a match to TRBD1. Looked up from germline, CDR1 is DFQATT and CDR2 is SNEGSKA (reference sequence). The V gene end was trimmed by 5 bases and the J gene end by 7 bases; junction bases not matched to a gene: 7. There are 14 residues in the CDR3. The CDR3 region is CSAPRDRGTEKLFF. The DNA for the CDR3 is TGCAGTGCTCCCCGGGACAGGGGAACTGAAAAACTGTTTTTT.

This clonotype was observed many times. This sequence joins TRBV5-6 and TRBJ2-5, with a weak D call TRBD2 (5 bases). The CDR3 is made up of 14 amino acids. Trimming removed 0 bases at V and 5 bases at J, with 11 bases between. Germline V gene data show CDR1 as SGHDT and CDR2 as YYEEEE. The CDR3 region has the DNA TGTGCCAGCAGCTTGGGGCAAACGGGGGAGACCCAGTACTTC. Protein product: CASSLGQTGETQYF.

This clonotype was seen repeatedly, ten times or more. V and J are TRBV4-1 and TRBJ2-3, with 11 bases identical to TRBD2. CDR1 is MGHRA and CDR2 is YSYEKL in the germline V gene. The CDR3 has 17 amino acids. Germline trimming cut 0 bases from V and 3 bases from J; bases unmatched to any gene: 5. CDR3 nucleotide sequence: TGCGCCAGCAGCCAAGATGGAACTAGCGGGGGAACAGATACGCAGTATTTT. Translated, it gives CASSQDGTSGGTDTQYF.

This clonotype was counted once. The V call is TRBV12-3 or TRBV12-4, the J call TRBJ1-6, with 9 bases aligning to TRBD1. With V trimmed by 7 bases and J by 5 bases, 6 bases remained unmatched. The CDR3 totals 15 residues. The CDR3 protein is CASKTGQGNNSPLHF. The CDR3 DNA is TGTGCCAGCAAGACCGGACAGGGGAATAATTCACCCCTCCACTTT.

Notes on this clonotype: This may come from a read error, since a much larger clone is one base off. V is TRBV5-5 and J is TRBJ2-1; D might be TRBD1 or TRBD2, each matching 7 bases. Germline V gene sequence: CDR1 SGHKS, CDR2 YYEKEE (reference sequence). The CDR3 consists of 13 residues. The V gene lost 2 bases and the J gene lost 10 bases, with 13 bases spanning the gap. The CDR3 here is CASSFTGDYEQFF. As DNA, the CDR3 is TGTGCCAGCAGCTTTACAGGGGACTACGAGCAGTTCTTC.

In the case of this clonotype: At one of its ends the junction is not consistent with the germline gene, which may arise from a read error. The chain employs TRBV6-1 and TRBJ2-1; 10 bases fit TRBD2. From germline, CDR1 is MNHNS and CDR2 SASEGT. The CDR3 is 15 amino acids. The CDR3 is CASSEVSGGVDEQCF. CDR3 bases: TGTGCCAGCAGTGAAGTAAGCGGGGGGGTCGATGAGCAGTGCTTC.

The table lists this clonotype with many counts. This chain links TRBV7-2 with TRBJ2-3; possibly TRBD2 for D (5 bases). Trimming took 5 bases from V and 2 from J, leaving 11 bases between them. The germline V gene encodes CDR1 SGHTA and CDR2 FQGNSA. The length of the CDR3 is 14 residues. CDR3 coding DNA: TGTGCCAGCAGCCCGGAGGACCACACAGATACGCAGTATTTT. It is translated as CASSPEDHTDTQYF.

This clonotype came up a few times. The rearrangement uses TRBV2 and TRBJ2-3, with a possible D match to TRBD2 (7 bases). The CDR3 is made up of 16 amino acids. V lost 5 bases and J 4 bases, leaving 19 bases between the germline ends. Germline lookup yields CDR1 SNHLY and CDR2 FYNNEI. The CDR3, as DNA: TGTGCCAGCAGTAAGGGGGGGCGTTATAGCGCAGATACGCAGTATTTT. It yields the protein CASSKGGRYSADTQYF.

This clonotype was recorded at least ten times. V is TRBV7-2 and J is TRBJ1-2; the D is unclear. Germline V CDR1 and CDR2: SGHTA, FQGNSA. The CDR3 totals 15 residues. Trimming stripped 1 base from V and 0 bases from J, with 9 bases between. This CDR3 is CASSLVTTTNYGYTF. The CDR3 DNA reads as TGTGCCAGCAGCTTAGTGACAACGACTAACTATGGCTACACCTTC. Drawing the rest from reference TRBV7-2 and TRBJ1-2, the complete variable domain is GAGVSQSPSNKVTEKGKDVELRCDPISGHTALYWYRQSLGQGLEFLIYFQGNSAPDKSGLPSDRFSAERTGGSVSTLTIQRTQQEDSAVYLCASSLVTTTNYGYTFGSGTRLTVV.

This clonotype was observed once. This chain uses TRBV2 with TRBJ1-1; D remains unclear. Trimming shortened V by 7 bases and J by 2 bases, and 11 bases separated the two germline ends. Germline assignment: CDR1 SNHLY and CDR2 FYNNEI. The CDR3 has 13 amino acids. CDR3 bases: TGTGCCAGCAAGAGGCAACCTAACACTGAAGCTTTCTTT. Protein sequence: CASKRQPNTEAFF.

In this sample, this clonotype turned up a few times. The V gene is TRBV11-2, the J gene TRBJ2-1, with 8 positions matching TRBD2. J lost 4 bases, V lost 0 bases, and 2 bases had no gene match. CDR3 length equals 15 residues. The germline V gene encodes CDR1 SGHAT and CDR2 FQNNGV. CDR3 sequence: CASSLESSGYNEQFF. The CDR3, as DNA: TGTGCCAGCAGCTTAGAGTCTAGCGGGTACAATGAGCAGTTCTTC.

This clonotype was observed many times. The V gene is TRBV7-2, the J gene TRBJ2-1; 7 positions agree with TRBD2. The trim removed 3 bases at V and 7 bases at J, leaving 9 bases unmatched. Germline-derived CDR1 and CDR2 are SGHTA and FQGNSA. The CDR3 has 15 amino acids. CDR3 nucleotides: TGTGCCAGCAGCTTCCAGGGAGGGGTGAGAAATGAGCAGTTCTTC. It specifies CASSFQGGVRNEQFF.